Each of the 30 T cell receptor beta chains below was sequenced from the same sample in a study of shared clonotypes between healthy human individuals. TCRdb keeps only in-frame clones here, not all; method: immunoSEQ multiplex PCR. The table shows 900,000 to 1,200,000 clones, with around three quarters occurring only once. The sample consisted of memory CD4+ T cells from PBMCs. The subset here: CD45RA-negative fraction. The origin of the receptors is a man between 18 and 29 years old in good health. Some clones in this sample may be carry-over from other donors' samples.

The rearrangement uses TRBV18 and TRBJ2-3; D is undetermined. V shed 3 bases and J shed 4 bases, with 8 bases lying between them. CDR1 and CDR2 from the germline V gene are KGHSH and LQKENI. This CDR3 is 13 amino acids long. CDR3 bases: TGTGCCAGCTCACCTCTAGGCCCAGATACGCAGTATTTT. Residues: CASSPLGPDTQYF.

The J gene is TRBJ2-5, the V gene TRBV9; TRBD2 matches 7 bases. Trimming removed 0 bases from V and 2 bases from J; junction bases left unmatched: 7. The CDR3 contains 16 residues. Germline V gene sequence: CDR1 SGDLS, CDR2 YYNGEE. Written as DNA, the CDR3 is TGTGCCAGCAGCGTAGCCGGCGGGAGCCCACAAGAGACCCAGTACTTC. Translation gives CASSVAGGSPQETQYF.

The sample holds many counts of this clone. J is TRBJ2-1 and V is TRBV7-9; D is perhaps TRBD2 (5 bases). Germline V CDR1 and CDR2: SEHNR, FQNEAQ (reference sequence). The ends were cut back, 2 bases at V and 4 bases at J, with 21 bases in the middle. The CDR3 consists of 18 residues. The CDR3 nucleotides are TGTGCCAGCAGCTTAATAAGATTGCGAGAGAGGGCTTACAATGAGCAGTTCTTC. Amino acids: CASSLIRLRERAYNEQFF.

The table lists this clone with a few counts. V is TRBV23-1 and J is TRBJ1-1, with D hard to call. TRBV23-1 is designated an ORF whose function remains uncertain. The CDR3 is made up of 14 amino acids. V was cut by 2 bases and J by 2 bases, with 9 bases left in between. The CDR3 DNA reads TGCGCCAGCAGTCAACCGCACCTTAACACTGAAGCTTTCTTT. Translated: CASSQPHLNTEAFF.

The rearrangement links TRBV28 to TRBJ1-2; 12 bases match TRBD1. V gave up 5 bases and J gave up 14 bases; unmatched junction bases: 15. This CDR3 contains 15 residues. CDR1 MDHEN and CDR2 SYDVKM come from the germline V gene. CDR3 loop: CASSQFNPGQGARTF. For the CDR3, the DNA is TGTGCCAGCAGTCAATTCAATCCGGGACAGGGGGCGCGTACCTTC.

The chain couples TRBV29-1 to TRBJ1-1; D is perhaps TRBD1 (5 bases). Trimming removed 4 bases from V and 1 base from J, with 10 bases in between. Germline lookup yields CDR1 SQVTM and CDR2 ANQGSEA. This CDR3 spans 13 amino acids. CDR3 nucleotide sequence: TGCAGCGTTGGTACAGGAAAGAACACTGAAGCTTTCTTT. This sequence encodes CSVGTGKNTEAFF. Combining the CDR3 with reference TRBV29-1 and TRBJ1-1 gives the whole variable domain SAVISQKPSRDICQRGTSLTIQCQVDSQVTMMFWYRQQPGQSLTLIATANQGSEATYESGFVIDKFPISRPNLTFSTLTVSNMSPEDSSIYLCSVGTGKNTEAFFGQGTRLTVV.

To note about this clone: This CDR3 is also generated by other DNA sequences in the sample. This chain uses TRBV5-1 with TRBJ1-3; D may be TRBD1 (5 bases). The CDR3 runs to 14 residues. Trimming pared 4 bases from V and 2 bases from J, leaving 10 bases between. Germline V gene lookup returns CDR1 SGHRS and CDR2 YFSETQ. CDR3 sequence: CASSPGGAGNTIYF. The DNA of the CDR3 is TGCGCCAGCAGCCCTGGGGGTGCTGGAAACACCATATATTTT.

This chain joins TRBV7-2 and TRBJ2-2, with D possibly TRBD2 on 5 matching bases. The CDR3 extends over 16 amino acids. V was pared by 0 bases and J by 4 bases, with 12 bases between. Germline assignment: CDR1 SGHTA and CDR2 FQGNSA. CDR3 bases: TGTGCCAGCAGCTTAGCGCGAGGGCTAGTCACCGGGGAGCTGTTTTTT. It is translated as CASSLARGLVTGELFF.

This chain links TRBV5-1 with TRBJ2-2, with a tentative D call TRBD1 (5 bases). The CDR3 runs to 14 residues. Germline CDR1 reads SGHRS; CDR2 reads YFSETQ. Trimming pared 5 bases from V and 0 bases from J, leaving 8 bases between. This chain's CDR3 is CASRMDTNTGELFF. The CDR3 DNA follows: TGCGCCAGCAGGATGGACACGAACACCGGGGAGCTGTTTTTT.

The chain employs TRBV11-2 and TRBJ2-1; 15 nucleotides match TRBD2. With 8 bases clipped from V and 8 bases from J, the junction kept 7 bases outside the gene matches. Looked up from germline, CDR1 is SGHAT and CDR2 is FQNNGV. The CDR3 spans 15 residues. CDR3 loop: CASRPWTSGRDEQFF. The CDR3 nucleotides are TGTGCCAGCCGCCCTTGGACTAGCGGGAGGGATGAGCAGTTCTTC.

This clone was seen a single time. This chain uses TRBV28 with TRBJ1-4; 8 bases fit TRBD1. CDR1 is MDHEN and CDR2 is SYDVKM in the germline V gene. Unmatched junction bases numbered 10, after V lost 2 bases and J lost 11 bases. The CDR3 length is 15 residues. The CDR3, as DNA: TGTGCCAGCAGTTTACCAGGGGGCCTGGGGGAGAAACTGTTTTTT. Encoded protein: CASSLPGGLGEKLFF.

The chain links TRBV2 to TRBJ2-7; the D is unclear. CDR3 length: 13 amino acids. Germline values: CDR1 SNHLY, CDR2 FYNNEI. Trimming pared 5 bases from V and 3 bases from J, leaving 11 bases between. CDR3 sequence: CASSPDVSYEQYF. In DNA form, the CDR3 reads TGTGCCAGCAGTCCTGACGTGAGCTACGAGCAGTACTTC.

The chain couples TRBV18 to TRBJ2-5; D uncertain. This CDR3 has 15 amino acids. The germline CDR1 and CDR2 sequences are KGHSH and LQKENI. V was clipped by 0 bases and J by 4 bases, with 12 bases between them. The CDR3: CASSPPIIGGETQYF. For the CDR3, the DNA is TGTGCCAGCTCACCACCGATCATAGGTGGAGAGACCCAGTACTTC.

The CDR3 protein is CASSAGQSSGELFF. The CDR3 DNA follows: TGTGCCAGCAGCGCGGGACAGTCCAGCGGGGAGCTGTTTTTT. The chain joins TRBV6-1 to TRBJ2-2; D perhaps matches TRBD1 (7 bases). This CDR3 has 14 residues. V was shortened by 6 bases and J by 7 bases, with 15 bases between the two germline ends. Germline CDR1 reads MNHNS; CDR2 reads SASEGT.

The genes are TRBV28 and TRBJ2-7; the D call may be TRBD1 or TRBD2 (5 bases each). V was trimmed by 6 bases and J by 1 base, leaving 13 bases between them. Looked up from germline, CDR1 is MDHEN and CDR2 is SYDVKM. CDR3 length: 14 amino acids. Written as DNA, the CDR3 is TGTGCCAGCAGACGGGGCTCTGAGTCCTACGAGCAGTACTTC. As protein: CASRRGSESYEQYF.

The V and J genes are TRBV10-3 and TRBJ2-3; 8 nucleotides agree with TRBD2. The CDR3 is made up of 16 amino acids. Per germline, CDR1 ENHRY and CDR2 SYGVKD. J lost 5 bases, V lost 6 bases, and 13 bases had no gene match. The CDR3 loop is CAISLSSGSMRDTQYF. As DNA, the CDR3 is TGTGCCATCAGCTTGTCTAGCGGGTCAATGAGAGATACGCAGTATTTT.

The chain combines TRBV5-1 with TRBJ2-1; D perhaps matches TRBD1 (6 bases). The length of the CDR3 is 15 residues. Trimming pared 0 bases from V and 1 base from J, leaving 8 bases between. From germline, CDR1 is SGHRS and CDR2 YFSETQ. The CDR3 protein is CASSLDGQSYNEQFF. The CDR3 DNA is TGCGCCAGCAGCTTGGATGGACAGTCCTACAATGAGCAGTTCTTC.

This chain connects TRBV11-1 to TRBJ1-4; no firm D call. This CDR3 spans 17 amino acids. The V gene's germline CDR1 is SGHAT and CDR2 FQDESV (reference sequence). V was clipped by 1 base and J by 4 bases, with 16 bases between them. CDR3 sequence: CASSLEAARGSNEKLFF. Here the CDR3 DNA reads TGTGCCAGCAGCTTAGAGGCCGCAAGAGGAAGTAATGAAAAACTGTTTTTT.

This clone occurred a few times. This chain joins TRBV29-1 and TRBJ2-5; D is possibly TRBD2 (6 bases). Trimming stripped 6 bases from V and 2 bases from J, with 16 bases between. The V gene's germline CDR1 is SQVTM and CDR2 ANQGSEA. CDR3 length equals 14 residues. CDR3 in amino acids: CSVWGGTVQETQYF. CDR3 DNA sequence: TGCAGCGTATGGGGAGGTACAGTTCAAGAGACCCAGTACTTC.

This clone was observed at least ten times. CDR3 bases: TGTGCCAGCAGTTTGACAGGGAACACTGAAGCTTTCTTT. Its translation: CASSLTGNTEAFF. J is TRBJ1-1 and V is TRBV6-6; D possibly corresponds to TRBD1 (6 bases). The CDR3 covers 13 residues. Germline V lookup: CDR1 MNHNY, CDR2 SVGAGI (reference sequence). V was shortened by 4 bases and J by 1 base, with 7 bases between the two germline ends.

The chain links TRBV19 to TRBJ2-5; D ambiguous. The V end lost 7 bases, the J end lost 5 bases, and 17 bases lay between the germline ends. The germline gives CDR1 LNHDA, CDR2 SQIVND (reference sequence). CDR3 length: 14 amino acids. In nucleotides, the CDR3 is TGTGCCAGTACCCGAGAATGGCCGGCGGAGACCCAGTACTTC. Translating it yields CASTREWPAETQYF.

The genes are TRBV27 and TRBJ2-5; 9 bases fit TRBD2. V was clipped by 5 bases and J by 3 bases; unmatched bases: 1. This CDR3 comprises 13 residues. Germline CDR1 MNHEY, CDR2 SMNVEV (reference sequence). The CDR3, as DNA: TGTGCCAGCAGTGGACTAGCGAAAGAGACCCAGTACTTC. It translates to CASSGLAKETQYF.

The chain has TRBV18 and TRBJ2-3; unclear D gene. The CDR3 runs to 12 residues. Germline V gene sequence: CDR1 KGHSH, CDR2 LQKENI. The germline V and J ends were trimmed by 1 base and 9 bases, with 8 bases remaining between them. CDR3 DNA: TGTGCCAGCTCACCACTGTCACAAACGCAGTATTTT. It translates to CASSPLSQTQYF. The variable domain in full, with the rest retrieved from reference TRBV18 and TRBJ2-3, is NAGVMQNPRHLVRRRGQEARLRCSPMKGHSHVYWYRQLPEEGLKFMVYLQKENIIDESGMPKERFSAEFPKEGPSILRIQQVVRGDSAAYFCASSPLSQTQYFGPGTRLTVL.

This clone was counted a few times. This sample also contains other DNA sequences that code for the same CDR3. The rearrangement links TRBV7-8 to TRBJ1-5; no firm D call. This CDR3 contains 13 residues. Germline V CDR1 and CDR2: SGHVS, FQNEAQ. V was shortened by 0 bases and J by 6 bases, with 6 bases between the two germline ends. The CDR3 region has the DNA TGTGCCAGCAGCTTAGCATTGGGTCAGCCCCAGCATTTT. Its translation: CASSLALGQPQHF.

J is TRBJ1-1 and V is TRBV7-9; no reliable D call. Trimming cost V 7 bases and J 0 bases, with 6 bases left between them. In germline, CDR1 is SEHNR, CDR2 FQNEAQ (reference sequence). This CDR3 contains 12 residues. CDR3 coding DNA: TGTGCCAGCAAATTGGTGAACACTGAAGCTTTCTTT. Encoded protein: CASKLVNTEAFF. Looking up the rest from reference TRBV7-9 and TRBJ1-1 gives the full variable domain: DTGVSQNPRHKITKRGQNVTFRCDPISEHNRLYWYRQTLGQGPEFLTYFQNEAQLEKSRLLSDRFSAERPKGSFSTLEIQRTEQGDSAMYLCASKLVNTEAFFGQGTRLTVV.

This clone was seen ten or more times. The chain is built from TRBV9 and TRBJ2-3; D is perhaps TRBD2 (6 bases). Germline V gives CDR1 SGDLS, CDR2 YYNGEE. This CDR3 has 15 residues. Trimming took 0 bases from V and 3 from J, leaving 11 bases between them. The CDR3 loop is CASSVAGRGTDTQYF. CDR3 bases: TGTGCCAGCAGCGTAGCCGGGAGAGGGACAGATACGCAGTATTTT.

In its sample, this clone was seen many times. The chain carries TRBV2 and TRBJ2-1; 9 bases are shared with TRBD2. The CDR3 runs to 13 residues. V trimming: 5 bases; J trimming: 14 bases; junction bases outside the gene matches: 10. Looked up from germline, CDR1 is SNHLY and CDR2 is FYNNEI. The CDR3: CASSPIAGVGEFF. CDR3 nucleotides: TGTGCCAGCAGTCCTATAGCGGGAGTCGGAGAGTTCTTC.

This clone has just a few counts. This sequence joins TRBV27 and TRBJ2-7; TRBD1 matches at 7 bases. CDR3 length: 9 amino acids. CDR1 and CDR2 from the germline V gene are MNHEY and SMNVEV (reference sequence). Trimming cost V 10 bases and J 10 bases; bases outside gene matches: 4. CDR3 region: CATRTGQYF. CDR3 sequence (DNA): TGTGCCACCCGGACAGGACAGTACTTC.

The chain joins TRBV6-6 to TRBJ1-5; D might be TRBD1 (6 bases). The CDR3 totals 13 residues. V shed 5 bases and J shed 5 bases, with 10 bases lying between them. Germline loops: CDR1 MNHNY, CDR2 SVGAGI (reference sequence). The chain's CDR3 is CASSNREHQPQHF. For the CDR3, the DNA is TGTGCCAGCAGTAACAGGGAGCATCAGCCCCAGCATTTT.

The chain has TRBV18 and TRBJ2-3; the D is unclear. The CDR3 loop spans 16 amino acids. Trimming took off 2 bases at V and 2 bases at J, with 14 bases between the two ends. CDR1 is KGHSH and CDR2 is LQKENI in the germline V gene. The CDR3 loop is CASSPVLAGATDTQYF. CDR3 bases: TGTGCCAGCTCACCAGTCTTAGCAGGTGCCACAGATACGCAGTATTTT.